This is a list of T cell receptor beta chains from one sample in a study of cytotoxic CD8 clonotypes in ibrutinib-treated CLL. TCRdb's copy holds only in-frame clones and misses some; the assay was immunoSEQ multiplex PCR. This table has more than 200,000 clones, 60% to 75% appearing once. The sample consisted of PBMCs, taken after 24 months of ibrutinib treatment. All receptors derive from a human donor with chronic lymphocytic leukemia. The CDR3 runs from the conserved cysteine through the conserved F or W. A D gene is named only where the DNA matches it firmly. The size entry is marked missing in some rows and otherwise reads once, few, many or a size class.

D gene	clone size	J gene	V gene	CDR3 protein	CDR3 DNA
.	.	TRBJ2-2	TRBV30	CAWRVWGGRTGELFF	TGTGCCTGGAGGGTCTGGGGAGGTCGCACCGGGGAGCTGTTTTTT
.	.	TRBJ2-2	TRBV30	CAWSTGEGSPAGELFF	TGTGCCTGGAGTACGGGGGAAGGCTCGCCCGCCGGGGAGCTGTTTTTT
TRBD1	.	TRBJ2-7	TRBV30	CAWSTGQGISYEQYF	TGTGCCTGGAGTACTGGACAGGGGATATCCTACGAGCAGTACTTC
.	.	TRBJ2-6	TRBV7-9	CASSLDLSGANVLTF	TGTGCCAGCAGCTTAGACCTCTCTGGGGCCAACGTCCTGACTTTC
TRBD2	few	TRBJ2-7	TRBV9	CASSVEPAGEQYF	TGTGCCAGCAGCGTCGAGCCAGCGGGGGAGCAGTACTTC
TRBD2	.	TRBJ2-1	TRBV5-8	CASSLGTSYNEQFF	TGTGCCAGCAGCCTCGGGACTAGCTACAATGAGCAGTTCTTC
.	.	TRBJ2-6	TRBV9	CASSHNAGANVLTF	TGTGCCAGCAGCCATAACGCTGGGGCCAACGTCCTGACTTTC
.	few	TRBJ2-7	TRBV27	CASSFTSNAVSYEQYF	TGTGCCAGCAGTTTCACTTCCAACGCAGTATCCTACGAGCAGTACTTC
.	.	TRBJ2-7	TRBV29-1	CSVGTGTYEQYF	TGCAGCGTGGGCACAGGGACCTACGAGCAGTACTTC
.	.	TRBJ2-6	TRBV7-6	CASDTGGLSGANVLTF	TGTGCCAGCGACACGGGGGGCCTCTCTGGGGCCAACGTCCTGACTTTC
.	.	TRBJ2-3	TRBV10-2	CASSSGDTDTQYF	TGCGCCAGCAGTTCGGGGGACACAGATACGCAGTATTTT
.	.	TRBJ2-7	TRBV6-1	CASSERTETYEQYF	TGTGCCAGCAGTGAGAGGACAGAAACCTACGAGCAGTACTTC
TRBD1	once	TRBJ2-2	TRBV4-2	CASSPLQGGSGELFF	TGTGCCAGCAGCCCCTTACAGGGGGGATCAGGGGAGCTGTTTTTT
TRBD2	.	TRBJ2-7	TRBV19	CASMRTSGRRREQYF	TGTGCCAGTATGCGGACTAGCGGGAGACGGCGCGAGCAGTACTTC
.	.	TRBJ2-1	TRBV23-1	CASSQSKGYHEQFF	TGCGCCAGCAGTCAGTCCAAGGGGTACCATGAGCAGTTCTTC
.	.	TRBJ2-7	TRBV6-6	CASSPAARVGSYEQYF	TGTGCCAGCAGTCCCGCGGCAAGGGTAGGCTCCTACGAGCAGTACTTC
.	.	TRBJ1-1	TRBV27	CASSPGRMNTEAFF	TGTGCCAGCAGTCCGGGACGGATGAACACTGAAGCTTTCTTT
.	.	TRBJ2-3	TRBV5-8	CASSLRPTDTQYF	TGTGCCAGCAGCTTGCGGCCCACAGATACGCAGTATTTT
.	.	TRBJ2-7	TRBV5-1	CASSRDNYEQYF	TGCGCCAGCAGCAGGGATAACTACGAGCAGTACTTC
.	.	TRBJ2-1	TRBV6-6	CASSYSAGAYNEQFF	TGTGCCAGCAGTTACTCAGCAGGTGCCTACAATGAGCAGTTCTTC
TRBD1	.	TRBJ2-7	TRBV11-2	CASSLGQGPTYEQYF	TGTGCCAGCAGCCTAGGACAGGGGCCAACCTACGAGCAGTACTTC
.	.	TRBJ2-6	TRBV2	CASSPWGAGANVLTF	TGTGCCAGCAGCCCTTGGGGGGCCGGGGCCAACGTCCTGACTTTC
.	.	TRBJ2-3	TRBV5-1	CASERQTGGDADTQYF	TGCGCCAGCGAGAGACAAACAGGGGGGGACGCAGATACGCAGTATTTT
TRBD2	.	TRBJ2-1	TRBV6-5	CATGTSGRGDGQFF	TGTGCCACCGGGACTAGCGGGAGAGGGGATGGGCAGTTCTTC
.	.	TRBJ1-1	TRBV25-1	CASREGPFQAFF	TGTGCCAGCAGGGAGGGACCTTTTCAAGCTTTCTTT
.	few	TRBJ2-5	TRBV2	CASSVSLETQYF	TGTGCCAGCAGCGTCAGCTTAGAGACCCAGTACTTC
TRBD1	few	TRBJ1-1	TRBV27	CASVKQGANAEAFF	TGTGCCAGCGTAAAACAGGGGGCAAACGCTGAAGCTTTCTTT
TRBD2	.	TRBJ2-2	TRBV27	CASSTSGRFTGELFF	TGTGCCAGCAGCACTAGCGGGAGATTTACCGGGGAGCTGTTTTTT
.	once	TRBJ2-2	TRBV28	CASSLCIYCRRNTGELFF	TGTGCCAGCAGTTTATGCATCTATTGCAGGAGGAACACCGGGGAGCTGTTTTTT
.	.	TRBJ1-1	TRBV18	CASSLSREEAFF	TGTGCCAGCTCACTCTCAAGAGAAGAAGCTTTCTTT
.	.	TRBJ2-5	TRBV28	CASGVRVWETQYF	TGTGCCAGCGGGGTGAGGGTTTGGGAGACCCAGTACTTC
.	.	TRBJ2-1	TRBV7-6	CASSPGRSGEQFF	TGTGCCAGCAGCCCCGGAAGATCGGGGGAGCAGTTCTTC
TRBD2	.	TRBJ2-1	TRBV7-6	CASSWGSSGYYNEQFF	TGTGCCAGCAGCTGGGGGTCTAGCGGGTACTACAATGAGCAGTTCTTC
.	once	TRBJ2-1	TRBV11-3	CASSPRGVYNEQFF	TGTGCCAGCAGCCCCAGAGGAGTCTACAATGAGCAGTTCTTC
.	few	TRBJ2-1	TRBV27	CASSFSLGQYNEQFF	TGTGCCAGCAGTTTTTCTTTAGGGCAGTACAATGAGCAGTTCTTC
.	.	TRBJ2-2	TRBV21-1	CASSKELAGGINTGELFF	TGTGCCAGCAGCAAAGAACTAGCGGGAGGGATTAACACCGGGGAGCTGTTTTTT
TRBD2	.	TRBJ2-7	TRBV6-5	CASSELAGENYEQYF	TGTGCCAGCAGCGAACTAGCGGGAGAGAACTACGAGCAGTACTTC
.	.	TRBJ1-3	TRBV19	CASGEGHVGNTIYF	TGTGCCAGCGGGGAAGGACACGTAGGAAACACCATATATTTT
TRBD1	few	TRBJ2-1	TRBV7-8	CASSLVGQKNEQFF	TGTGCCAGCAGCTTAGTGGGACAGAAGAATGAGCAGTTCTTC
TRBD2	.	TRBJ2-7	TRBV27	CASSLLAGGVLSYEQYF	TGTGCCAGCAGTCTACTAGCGGGAGGTGTATTGTCCTACGAGCAGTACTTC
TRBD2	once	TRBJ2-2	TRBV5-1	CASSILASNTGELFF	TGCGCCAGCAGCATACTAGCGTCGAACACCGGGGAGCTGTTTTTT
.	.	TRBJ1-5	TRBV19	CASSLGGLLGNQPQHF	TGTGCCAGTAGTTTGGGCGGTCTCCTCGGCAATCAGCCCCAGCATTTT
TRBD2	.	TRBJ2-1	TRBV7-6	CASQNSGNSYNEQFF	TGTGCCAGCCAGAATAGCGGGAACTCCTACAATGAGCAGTTCTTC
.	few	TRBJ2-7	TRBV10-1	CASSEARSYEQYF	TGCGCCAGCAGTGAGGCCCGGTCCTACGAGCAGTACTTC
TRBD2	.	TRBJ2-7	TRBV19	CASKAYGTSGDEQYF	TGTGCCAGTAAAGCTTACGGGACTAGCGGGGACGAGCAGTACTTC
.	.	TRBJ2-7	TRBV9	CASSVGPDYYEQYF	TGTGCCAGCAGCGTGGGACCGGACTACTACGAGCAGTACTTC
.	.	TRBJ2-1	TRBV19	CASRPTGSSNNEQFF	TGTGCCAGTAGACCCACAGGGAGTAGCAACAATGAGCAGTTCTTC
TRBD1	.	TRBJ2-7	TRBV19	CASSRQGSSYEQYF	TGTGCCAGTTCTAGACAGGGGAGCTCCTACGAGCAGTACTTC
.	.	TRBJ2-1	TRBV11-3	CASSLGGYGSDEQFF	TGTGCCAGCAGCTTAGGAGGGTACGGGAGCGATGAGCAGTTCTTC
.	few	TRBJ2-7	TRBV6-6	CASTPESSYEQYF	TGTGCCAGCACCCCGGAGAGCTCCTACGAGCAGTACTTC
.	.	TRBJ2-3	TRBV10-2	CASSDATDTQYF	TGCGCCAGCAGTGATGCGACAGATACGCAGTATTTT
TRBD2	.	TRBJ2-5	TRBV27	CASSPSGVWETQYF	TGTGCCAGCAGTCCCAGCGGGGTTTGGGAGACCCAGTACTTC
TRBD2	.	TRBJ2-1	TRBV7-3	CASSLTVGRPNNEQFF	TGTGCCAGCAGCTTAACAGTCGGGAGGCCTAACAATGAGCAGTTCTTC
.	.	TRBJ1-1	TRBV29-1	CSGLRGHTEAFF	TGCAGCGGTCTCAGGGGCCACACTGAAGCTTTCTTT
.	many	TRBJ2-1	TRBV7-6	CASSLAGGGDEQFF	TGTGCCAGCAGCTTAGCGGGAGGGGGGGATGAGCAGTTCTTC
TRBD1	.	TRBJ2-5	TRBV6-5	CASSRGQEETQYF	TGTGCCAGCAGTCGGGGACAGGAAGAGACCCAGTACTTC
.	.	TRBJ2-1	TRBV19	CASSTDRSSYNEQFF	TGTGCCAGTAGTACTGACCGTAGCTCCTACAATGAGCAGTTCTTC